Listed below are T cell receptor beta chains from one sample, sequenced in a study of T-cell memory formation after mild COVID-19. One entry per CDR3 protein, called by TCRdb with MiXCR from the 5' RACE reads. The table has hundreds of thousands of distinct CDR3 sequences, less than 25% seen once. The sample consisted of PBMCs or a T cell subset sorted from them (not recorded which). The receptors here all came from an adult woman who had mild COVID-19 (a few samples of this study predate the infection). Cell type and time point are not known. CDR3s include the opening cysteine and the closing phenylalanine or tryptophan. A D gene is named only where the DNA matches it firmly. Not every row has a clone size; where given, it reads once, few, many or a size class.

cdr3_length	clone_size	j_call	v_call	d_call	cdr3_nt	cdr3_aa
13	few	TRBJ2-1	TRBV11-3	-	TGTGCCAGCAGCTTTTCCAGTCTTTCGTGGCAGTTCTTC	CASSFSSLSWQFF
15	few	TRBJ2-7	TRBV24-1	TRBD2	TGTGCCACCAGTGATATAGCGGGAGGGACCTACGAGCAGTACTTC	CATSDIAGGTYEQYF
21	-	TRBJ2-1	TRBV5-1	TRBD2	TGCGCCAGCAGCTTGGAGCGAGTTTCTTTGGTGGGTCTAGCGGGCCGCAATGAGCAGTTCTTC	CASSLERVSLVGLAGRNEQFF
13	-	TRBJ1-1	TRBV10-2	-	TGCGCCAGCAGGACTACACAGAACACTGAAGCTTTCTTT	CASRTTQNTEAFF
17	few	TRBJ2-2	TRBV4-2	TRBD2	TGTGCCAGCAGCCAAGATCGGGACCTAGCGGGGGTCGGGGAGCTGTTTTTT	CASSQDRDLAGVGELFF
16	few	TRBJ2-3	TRBV5-1	-	TGCGCCAGCAGCTTGGCGGGCAGGGTGGGGACAGATACGCAGTATTTT	CASSLAGRVGTDTQYF
15	-	TRBJ2-5	TRBV12-3/TRBV12-4	TRBD1	TGTGCCAGCAGGACCGGGACAGGGGGCTTGGAGACCCAGTACTTC	CASRTGTGGLETQYF
16	-	TRBJ2-1	TRBV15	TRBD2	TGTGCCACCAGCAGAGATAGGCTAGCGGAGGGCAATGAGCAGTTCTTC	CATSRDRLAEGNEQFF
15	-	TRBJ1-2	TRBV6-6	TRBD1	TGTGCCAGCAGCTCCACCGGGACAGGGGACTATGGCTACACCTTC	CASSSTGTGDYGYTF
12	few	TRBJ2-3	TRBV12-3/TRBV12-4	-	TGTGCCAGCAGGGGGGGCACTTATACGCAGTATTTT	CASRGGTYTQYF
14	-	TRBJ2-3	TRBV20-1	-	TGCAGTGGTGGCATACAATTTAGCACAGATACGCAGTATTTT	CSGGIQFSTDTQYF
15	few	TRBJ2-1	TRBV12-3/TRBV12-4	-	TGTGCCAGCAGTTTAGAGGGTGGGGTCCACAATGAGCAGTTCTTC	CASSLEGGVHNEQFF
12	few	TRBJ2-1	TRBV12-3/TRBV12-4	TRBD2	TGTGCCCCTTTGGGGGGGGAGGTTGAGCAGTTCTTC	CAPLGGEVEQFF
20	few	TRBJ2-5	TRBV5-1	-	TGCGCCAGCAGCCCACCCCCCCAATATGGCCTCGGGGGGCTTCAAGAGACCCAGTACTTC	CASSPPPQYGLGGLQETQYF
14	few	TRBJ2-7	TRBV7-9	-	TGTGCCAGCAGCCCAACAGGCTTATCCTACGAGCAGTACTTC	CASSPTGLSYEQYF
13	-	TRBJ1-1	TRBV29-1	-	TGCAGCGTCCCACAGGGACGGGGCACTGAAGCTTTCTTT	CSVPQGRGTEAFF
16	-	TRBJ2-3	TRBV4-1	-	TGCGCCAGCAGCGAAGGAGGTTACCAGTTCCCTGATACGCAGTATTTT	CASSEGGYQFPDTQYF
17	-	TRBJ1-2	TRBV7-2	-	TGTGCCAGCAGCTTAGCCGCGACGATACGAGCTAACTATGGCTACACCTTC	CASSLAATIRANYGYTF
15	few	TRBJ2-5	TRBV9	-	TGTGCCAGCAGCGTAGACAATGGGTATAAGGAGACCCAGTACTTC	CASSVDNGYKETQYF
12	-	TRBJ1-1	TRBV19	-	TGTGCCAGTACCATCAGGGGCCGTGAAGCTTTCTTT	CASTIRGREAFF
17	-	TRBJ2-1	TRBV10-3	TRBD2	TGTGCCATCAGTCCGGGACTAGCGGGAGGAGAGGGCAATGAGCAGTTCTTC	CAISPGLAGGEGNEQFF
13	few	TRBJ2-3	TRBV20-1	-	TGCAGTGCTGACCTTCGGGGCGCAGATACGCAGTATTTT	CSADLRGADTQYF
13	few	TRBJ1-1	TRBV5-6	-	TGTGCCAGCAGCTCCGATACGGCCACTGAAGCTTTCTTT	CASSSDTATEAFF
16	-	TRBJ2-1	TRBV5-1	TRBD2	TGCGCCAGCAGCTCCTACGGACTAGCGCGGAACAATGAGCAGTTCTTC	CASSSYGLARNNEQFF
19	few	TRBJ2-2	TRBV3-1	TRBD1	TGTGCCAGCAGCCAAGATTGGGGGTGGGACAGCAAGCCCCCCGGGGAGCTGTTTTTT	CASSQDWGWDSKPPGELFF
15	-	TRBJ1-1	TRBV6-5	-	TGTGCCAGCAGGCCTGAGATGAGGTCGGACACTGAAGCTTTCTTT	CASRPEMRSDTEAFF